One TCR beta chain is described in this entry. Its target is not known. At baseline, cycle 4 day 1, and cycle 7 day 1, blood was sampled. Clones were sequenced by immunoSEQ multiplex PCR, and TCRdb holds only the in-frame ones, with some missing. The top ten hold approximately 0.16% of the sample, which has roughly 100,000 clones, 90% seen once. The sample originates from a study of OX40 agonist ivuxolimab in advanced cancers. Overall study context: Patients were 82.7% male with ages roughly 20 to 90, mean 60. Broader study findings: Relative to CD4+, CD8+ T cells held more expanded clones on average.

Germline loops: CDR1 SGHRS, CDR2 YFSETQ. The ends were cut back, 4 bases at V and 1 base at J, with 17 bases in the middle. The CDR3 has 16 amino acids. The chain links TRBV5-1 to TRBJ1-1; D remains unclear. The source material was CD4+ or CD8+ T cells sorted from blood, sampled in a trial of the OX40 agonist ivuxolimab. This clonotype was sampled from an adult with an advanced solid tumor such as melanoma, head and neck, liver or kidney cancer. This CDR3 is CASSTEGLRKNTEAFF. The CDR3 DNA is TGCGCCAGCAGCACGGAAGGGTTACGAAAGAACACTGAAGCTTTCTTT.